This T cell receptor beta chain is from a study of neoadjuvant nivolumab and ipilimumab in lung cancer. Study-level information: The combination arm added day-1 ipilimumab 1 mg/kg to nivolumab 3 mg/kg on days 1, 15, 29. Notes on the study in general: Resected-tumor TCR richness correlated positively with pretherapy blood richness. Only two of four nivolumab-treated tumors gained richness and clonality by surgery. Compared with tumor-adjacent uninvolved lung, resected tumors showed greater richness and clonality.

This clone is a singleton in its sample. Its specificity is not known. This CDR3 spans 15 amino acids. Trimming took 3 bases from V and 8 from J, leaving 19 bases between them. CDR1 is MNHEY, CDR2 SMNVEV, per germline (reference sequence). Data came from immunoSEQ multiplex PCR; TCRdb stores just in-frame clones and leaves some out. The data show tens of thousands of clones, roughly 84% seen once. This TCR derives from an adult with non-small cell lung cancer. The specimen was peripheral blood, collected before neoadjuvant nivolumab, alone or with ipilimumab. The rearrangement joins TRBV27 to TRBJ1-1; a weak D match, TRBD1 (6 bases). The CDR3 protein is CASSFGRAGATEAFF. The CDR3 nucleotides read TGTGCCAGCAGTTTTGGGAGGGCAGGGGCTACCGAAGCTTTCTTT.